Here is one T cell receptor (beta chain) with its context. The source of the sample is a study of shared T cell receptors in the human thymus. The protocol was immunoSEQ multiplex PCR, while the TCRdb copy is restricted to in-frame clones and leaves out a portion. The sample holds some 640,000 clones, approximately 87% seen once. The trim removed 2 bases at V and 2 bases at J, leaving 7 bases unmatched. This CDR3 contains 18 residues. The V gene's germline CDR1 is SGHRS and CDR2 YFSETQ. Another study also made use of these data, one on human thymus T cells. In that study: It looked as if thymic and blood repertoires used V and J genes in a biased way. Related research has reported that thymic repertoires overlap highly among unrelated individuals.

The sequenced sample was thymocytes. J is TRBJ2-2 and V is TRBV5-1; 12 nucleotides match TRBD2. The sequence came from a boy under two years old with a congenital heart defect. The CDR3 protein is CASSLRLAGVANTGELFF. The CDR3 coding sequence is TGCGCCAGCAGCTTAAGACTAGCGGGGGTGGCCAACACCGGGGAGCTGTTTTTT.